This T cell receptor (beta chain) was captured in a study of blood T cell repertoires in COVID-19. Some clones are missing from TCRdb's copy, which holds only in-frame ones; the method was immunoSEQ multiplex PCR. The profile shows about 120,000 clones, roughly 69% of them singletons. The CDR3 length is 15 residues. The V gene's germline CDR1 is SGHAT and CDR2 FQDESV (reference sequence). Deletions cut 2 bases from V and 9 bases from J, with 16 bases between. This rearrangement joins TRBV11-1 to TRBJ1-4; D uncertain. Input material: peripheral blood. This clonotype originated in a woman aged 70-85 years with acute or convalescent COVID-19. The CDR3 DNA sequence: TGTGCCAGCAGCTTACGGCGAGATCGCGGTAAAAAACTGTTTTTT. This translates into CASSLRRDRGKKLFF.